The 26 T cell receptor beta chains below all came from one sample that was sequenced in a study of technical replicates of blood from a few donors. Generated by immunoSEQ multiplex PCR, the TCRdb table keeps only in-frame clones and is missing some. The sample records 81,000 or so clones, 90% to 97% being singletons. Specimen: T cells isolated from PBMCs. The receptors originated from a human donor in good health.

The V gene is TRBV5-1, the J gene TRBJ2-1, with TRBD1 matching 12 bases. The CDR3 consists of 15 residues. V dropped 3 bases and J dropped 7; count of bases not matched to a gene: 5. Germline-derived CDR1 and CDR2 are SGHRS and YFSETQ. CDR3 sequence: CASSWGQGAQNEQFF. The CDR3 DNA reads TGCGCCAGCAGCTGGGGACAGGGGGCGCAGAATGAGCAGTTCTTC.

V gene TRBV13 combines with J gene TRBJ2-7, with a tentative D call TRBD2 (5 bases). The CDR3 is made up of 13 amino acids. Per germline, CDR1 PRHDT and CDR2 FYEKMQ (reference sequence). Trimming removed 5 bases from V and 5 bases from J, with 13 bases in between. DNA for the CDR3: TGTGCCAGCAGCGAACGGGGTGACGACGAGCAGTACTTC. Its translation: CASSERGDDEQYF.

Comment on this clone: In the same sample, other DNA sequences code for this CDR3. The chain links TRBV7-6 to TRBJ1-4; 8 nucleotides match TRBD1. The CDR3 consists of 14 residues. Per the germline V gene, CDR1 is SGHVS and CDR2 is FNYEAQ. Germline trimming cut 1 base from V and 5 bases from J; bases unmatched to any gene: 0. As DNA, the CDR3 is TGTGCCAGCAGCTTAGACAGGGGGAATGAAAAACTGTTTTTT. This gives the protein CASSLDRGNEKLFF.

This rearrangement joins TRBV29-1 to TRBJ2-2, with D possibly TRBD1 on 6 matching bases. This CDR3 spans 17 amino acids. Trimming pared 0 bases from V and 5 bases from J, leaving 19 bases between. Germline V gene data show CDR1 as SQVTM and CDR2 as ANQGSEA. DNA of the CDR3: TGCAGCGTTGAAGATCAAGCTCGAGGGGGAAATACCGGGGAGCTGTTTTTT. Protein product: CSVEDQARGGNTGELFF.

In this sample, this clone turned up once. The CDR3 protein is CASSHTRRTQGAKNIQYF. The CDR3 DNA is TGTGCCAGCAGCCATACTAGACGGACCCAGGGGGCCAAAAACATTCAGTACTTC. This chain uses TRBV4-2 with TRBJ2-4; the D gene is possibly TRBD1 (6 bases). CDR1 is LGHNA and CDR2 is YNFKEQ in the germline V gene. V was shortened by 3 bases and J by 1 base, with 19 bases between the two germline ends. The CDR3 has 18 residues.

The chain joins TRBV28 to TRBJ1-4; the match to TRBD1 covers 9 bases. Germline V gene lookup returns CDR1 MDHEN and CDR2 SYDVKM. This CDR3 contains 15 residues. Trimming took 5 bases from V and 6 from J; bases not matched to a gene: 7. CDR3 loop: CASSRKGQGDEKLFF. The CDR3, as DNA: TGTGCCAGCAGTAGAAAGGGACAGGGCGATGAAAAACTGTTTTTT.

The rearrangement uses TRBV30 and TRBJ1-3; D is undetermined. CDR1 and CDR2 (germline): GTSNPN, SVGIG (reference sequence). The CDR3 runs to 13 residues. The CDR3 here is CANHQKAGNTIYF. CDR3 nucleotide sequence: TGTGCTAACCACCAAAAAGCCGGAAACACCATATATTTT.

The rearrangement links TRBV6-5 to TRBJ1-2; 10 nucleotides line up with TRBD1. V was pared by 6 bases and J by 5 bases, with 3 bases of the junction left unmatched. CDR3 length equals 13 residues. Germline CDR1 is MNHEY and CDR2 is SVGAGI. CDR3 nucleotide sequence: TGTGCCAGCAGACGGGGACAGGGGTATGGCTACACCTTC. Translation gives CASRRGQGYGYTF.

The gene calls are TRBV6-6 and TRBJ2-3; no clear D gene. This CDR3 region has 14 residues. Germline V gene sequence: CDR1 MNHNY, CDR2 SVGAGI (reference sequence). Trimming took off 4 bases at V and 0 bases at J, with 8 bases between the two ends. CDR3: CASSSLSSTDTQYF. DNA for the CDR3: TGTGCCAGCAGTTCCCTCTCTAGCACAGATACGCAGTATTTT.

This chain connects TRBV28 to TRBJ2-1; D gene ambiguous. Between the trimmed V and J ends, which lost 6 bases and 12 bases, there was a span of 15 bases. The CDR3 has 12 residues. Germline V gene sequence: CDR1 MDHEN, CDR2 SYDVKM. The CDR3 spells CASSLRHDAQFF. CDR3 in DNA: TGTGCCAGCAGCCTCAGACATGATGCGCAGTTCTTC.

The chain links TRBV20-1 to TRBJ2-3, with 7 bases lining up with TRBD2. Germline CDR1 reads DFQATT; CDR2 reads SNEGSKA (reference sequence). V gave up 4 bases and J gave up 5 bases; unmatched junction bases: 0. There are 11 residues in the CDR3. CDR3 nucleotide sequence: TGCAGTGCTAAGCGGGGAGATACGCAGTATTTT. Translating gives CSAKRGDTQYF.

The chain combines TRBV5-4 with TRBJ2-2, with 9 bases fitting TRBD2. V lost 0 bases and J lost 6; bases outside the gene matches: 6. Germline V gene data show CDR1 as SGHNT and CDR2 as YYREEE (reference sequence). The CDR3 is made up of 16 amino acids. For the CDR3, the DNA is TGTGCCAGCAGCTTGGGACAAGCGGGAGGCTCCGGGGAGCTGTTTTTT. Translation: CASSLGQAGGSGELFF.

The chain links TRBV19 to TRBJ2-7; a weak D match, TRBD1 (6 bases). Germline V gives CDR1 LNHDA, CDR2 SQIVND (reference sequence). V lost 5 bases, J lost 5 bases, and 16 bases lay in between. The CDR3 contains 14 residues. CDR3 sequence reads: CASSLGQTMNEQYF. CDR3 in DNA: TGTGCCAGTAGTTTGGGACAAACGATGAACGAGCAGTACTTC.

The chain carries TRBV4-1 and TRBJ2-5, with 7 bases matching TRBD1. The germline CDR1 and CDR2 sequences are MGHRA and YSYEKL. The CDR3 has 14 amino acids. J was trimmed by 3 bases and V by 6 bases; bases with no gene match: 7. CDR3 DNA sequence: TGCGCCAGCAGTCGACAGGGCATAGAAGAGACCCAGTACTTC. This sequence encodes CASSRQGIEETQYF.

V and J are TRBV7-6 and TRBJ1-4; possibly TRBD1 for D (5 bases). V gave up 5 bases and J gave up 4 bases, with 17 bases separating them. The germline gives CDR1 SGHVS, CDR2 FNYEAQ. The CDR3 consists of 16 residues. The CDR3 loop is CASSQGSGVVNEKLFF. In DNA, the CDR3 is TGTGCCAGCAGCCAAGGTTCGGGGGTGGTTAATGAAAAACTGTTTTTT.

The V and J genes are TRBV5-1 and TRBJ2-6; D gene unclear. This CDR3 has 15 amino acids. Germline V gene data show CDR1 as SGHRS and CDR2 as YFSETQ. Between the trimmed V and J ends, which lost 1 base and 5 bases, there was a span of 10 bases. In DNA, the CDR3 is TGCGCCAGCAGCTTGAACTCAATACGGGCCAACGTCCTGACTTTC. As protein: CASSLNSIRANVLTF.

This clone appeared once. The chain uses TRBV27 and TRBJ2-2; 10 bases are shared with TRBD1. V shed 7 bases, J shed 6 bases, and the junction held 2 bases outside the gene matches. This CDR3 region has 13 residues. The germline CDR1 and CDR2 sequences are MNHEY and SMNVEV (reference sequence). The CDR3 reads CASMGQGSGELFF. Written as DNA, the CDR3 is TGTGCCAGCATGGGACAGGGGTCCGGGGAGCTGTTTTTT.

The chain joins TRBV19 to TRBJ2-5, with D perhaps matching TRBD2 (5 bases). Germline V gene data show CDR1 as LNHDA and CDR2 as SQIVND (reference sequence). V lost 10 bases and J 1 base, leaving 13 bases between the germline ends. The CDR3 consists of 13 residues. The chain's CDR3 is CATSERVQETQYF. The CDR3 DNA sequence: TGTGCCACTTCGGAGAGGGTCCAAGAGACCCAGTACTTC.

V is TRBV4-2 and J is TRBJ1-2; tentatively, D is TRBD1 (5 bases). V was clipped by 5 bases and J by 4 bases, with 17 bases between them. Germline V CDR1 and CDR2: LGHNA, YNFKEQ. The CDR3 covers 15 residues. CDR3: CASSGGLQNTYGYTF. DNA of the CDR3: TGTGCCAGCAGCGGGGGACTTCAAAACACCTATGGCTACACCTTC.

This chain links TRBV28 with TRBJ2-2; tentative D call: TRBD1 (6 bases). The CDR3 totals 18 residues. V lost 4 bases and J lost 0, with 18 bases in between. Germline V gene lookup returns CDR1 MDHEN and CDR2 SYDVKM. CDR3 residues: CASSSPTGVVSNTGELFF. The CDR3 DNA sequence: TGTGCCAGCAGTTCTCCGACAGGAGTGGTTTCGAACACCGGGGAGCTGTTTTTT.

The rearrangement links TRBV11-2 to TRBJ2-7, with 12 nucleotides matching TRBD2. V lost 5 bases, J lost 3 bases, and 5 bases stayed unmatched. The CDR3 spans 15 residues. The V gene's germline CDR1 is SGHAT and CDR2 FQNNGV. CDR3 region: CASSVTGLAGYEQYF. The DNA for the CDR3 is TGTGCCAGCAGCGTAACGGGACTAGCGGGCTACGAGCAGTACTTC.

The gene calls are TRBV27 and TRBJ2-1; D might be TRBD2 (5 bases). The CDR3 loop spans 15 amino acids. V gave up 0 bases and J gave up 8 bases, with 14 bases separating them. CDR1 is MNHEY and CDR2 is SMNVEV in the germline V gene (reference sequence). CDR3 protein: CASSLSGGGRDEQFF. DNA for the CDR3: TGTGCCAGCAGTTTATCTGGCGGAGGAAGGGATGAGCAGTTCTTC.

This chain connects TRBV5-1 to TRBJ2-1; 16 positions match TRBD2. Germline CDR1 reads SGHRS; CDR2 reads YFSETQ. This CDR3 is 19 amino acids long. The V and J ends lost 4 bases and 1 base, in that order; junction bases with no gene match: 8. The CDR3 sequence is CASSPGTSGRALSYNEQFF. CDR3 DNA sequence: TGCGCCAGCAGCCCCGGGACTAGCGGGAGGGCCTTGTCCTACAATGAGCAGTTCTTC.

The chain links TRBV6-5 to TRBJ1-1; possible D gene TRBD1, 5 bases. The V end lost 5 bases, the J end lost 2 bases, and 12 bases lay between the germline ends. The V gene's germline CDR1 is MNHEY and CDR2 SVGAGI. The CDR3 loop spans 14 amino acids. CDR3 nucleotides: TGTGCCAGCAGTCTCCGACAGAGAAACACTGAAGCTTTCTTT. Protein sequence: CASSLRQRNTEAFF.

This chain joins TRBV5-1 and TRBJ1-2; TRBD1 agrees at 7 bases. Germline CDR1 reads SGHRS; CDR2 reads YFSETQ. The CDR3 spans 14 residues. The junction had 7 bases not matched to a gene; V was cut back by 4 bases and J by 4 bases. This CDR3 is CASSDGQAFYGYTF. The CDR3 bases are TGCGCCAGCAGCGATGGACAGGCTTTCTATGGCTACACCTTC. Filled out from reference TRBV5-1 and TRBJ1-2, the complete variable domain reads KAGVTQTPRYLIKTRGQQVTLSCSPISGHRSVSWYQQTPGQGLQFLFEYFSETQRNKGNFPGRFSGRQFSNSRSEMNVSTLELGDSALYLCASSDGQAFYGYTFGSGTRLTVV.

This clone was found once. The J gene is TRBJ2-6, the V gene TRBV10-1; 11 bases agree with TRBD2. The CDR3 spans 18 residues. Germline loops: CDR1 WNHNN, CDR2 SYGVQD (reference sequence). The junction had 5 bases not matched to a gene; V was cut back by 3 bases and J by 1 base. The CDR3 nucleotides are TGCGCCAGCAGTGACGACCTAGCGGGGGGATCTGGGGCCAACGTCCTGACTTTC. Protein sequence: CASSDDLAGGSGANVLTF.